The clone carrying this T cell receptor beta chain was seen more than once but under ten times. Per the original methods: The authors estimated nucleated cell counts from reference gene primer amplification. Clones were sequenced by immunoSEQ multiplex PCR, and TCRdb holds only the in-frame ones, with some missing. V and J calls and clone size come straight from that table; D and trimming were deduced from the DNA. In the table there are just over 650,000 clones, 70% to 90% of which are singletons. CDR3 size: 16 residues. The data stem from a study of blood T cell repertoires in COVID-19. Study as a whole: The origin of the acute and convalescent COVID-19 samples was the United States, Italy and Spain.

What was sequenced was peripheral blood. This receptor was obtained from a woman between 18 and 29 years old with acute or convalescent COVID-19. The chain couples TRBV21-1 to TRBJ1-3; TRBD1, the D gene given by the table, was not confirmed from the DNA. TRBV21-1 is designated a pseudogene. The CDR3 coding sequence is TGTGCCAGATGGGACAGGGGGTTAAGACACGTCTTCACCATATATTTT. The encoded protein is CARWDRGLRHVFTIYF.